The 31 T cell receptor beta chains reported below all come from one sample, sequenced in a study of blood T cells in healthy people across ages. Using a J-beta primer mix together with a sample-barcoded 5' primer, a second PCR was run for about 7 to 12 cycles. TCRdb re-analysed the 5' RACE reads in MiXCR, keeping a single row per CDR3 protein. This sample yields 1.4 million to 1.5 million distinct CDR3 sequences, of which 42% are seen a single time; roughly 7.9% belongs to the top ten. The sequenced sample was blood. These receptors were taken from a woman under 30 in good health.

CDR3 sequence (DNA): TGCAGTGCGCCCCGGGACATGACAGAGACCCAGTACTTC. This sequence encodes CSAPRDMTETQYF. J is TRBJ2-5 and V is TRBV20-1; a possible D gene is TRBD1 (6 bases). Trimming shortened V by 6 bases and J by 4 bases, and 15 bases separated the two germline ends. Germline CDR1 and CDR2: DFQATT and SNEGSKA (reference sequence). The CDR3 contains 13 residues.

In its sample, this clonotype was seen a few times. The chain employs TRBV7-2 and TRBJ2-7, with 11 bases fitting TRBD2. V gave up 4 bases and J gave up 0 bases; unmatched junction bases: 17. This CDR3 is built from 20 residues. Germline V gene sequence: CDR1 SGHTA, CDR2 FQGNSA. CDR3 in DNA: TGTGCCAGCAGCTCACGAGTGATAGCGGGAGGGCCAAGGAGCTCCTACGAGCAGTACTTC. Protein: CASSSRVIAGGPRSSYEQYF.

The genes are TRBV27 and TRBJ2-2, with 7 bases matching TRBD1. The germline V gene encodes CDR1 MNHEY and CDR2 SMNVEV (reference sequence). The CDR3 is 15 residues long. V lost 6 bases, J lost 1 base, and 5 bases stayed unmatched. CDR3 loop: CASRLRQGNTGELFF. CDR3 coding DNA: TGTGCCAGCAGGCTGAGACAGGGGAACACCGGGGAGCTGTTTTTT.

V and J are TRBV9 and TRBJ2-7, with D possibly being TRBD2 (7 bases). The CDR3 consists of 14 residues. Germline V gene lookup returns CDR1 SGDLS and CDR2 YYNGEE. Trimming removed 0 bases at V and 2 bases at J, with 9 bases between. CDR3 loop: CASSVEGGAYEQYF. CDR3 sequence (DNA): TGTGCCAGCAGCGTAGAGGGGGGGGCCTACGAGCAGTACTTC.

Note on this clonotype: The junction does not match germline at one end; this may be a read error. This rearrangement joins TRBV6-5 to TRBJ2-2, with D possibly matching TRBD2 (6 bases). CDR1 is MNHEY, CDR2 SVGAGI, per germline. CDR3 size: 14 residues. In DNA form, the CDR3 reads TGTGCCAGCAGTCAACCTAGTAACACCGGGGGGCTGTTTTTT. Its protein is CASSQPSNTGGLFF.

This clonotype has only one observation. Relative to the germline gene, one junction end is altered; a read error may explain this. This rearrangement joins TRBV11-2 to TRBJ1-6; D unclear. The germline V gene encodes CDR1 SGHAT and CDR2 FQNNGV. This CDR3 has 15 residues. The CDR3 DNA reads as TGTGTCAGCAGCTTAGATGGGATATCAAATTCACCCCTCCACTTT. Translated, it gives CVSSLDGISNSPLHF.

V and J are TRBV3-1 and TRBJ2-7; D call uncertain. V lost 2 bases and J 8 bases, leaving 7 bases between the germline ends. The CDR3 spans 11 residues. Germline-derived CDR1 and CDR2 are LGHDT and YNNKEL (reference sequence). CDR3 DNA: TGTGCCAGCAGCCAACGTGGGCAGCAGTACTTC. Protein: CASSQRGQQYF.

The V and J genes are TRBV7-2 and TRBJ2-3; 7 nucleotides align to TRBD2. Trimming at V came to 5 bases and at J to 6 bases, leaving 14 bases not matched to a gene. The CDR3 is 16 amino acids. Germline CDR1 reads SGHTA; CDR2 reads FQGNSA. CDR3 bases: TGTGCCAGCAGCCCCCCCTGGGCGGGAGAGGCCGATACGCAGTATTTT. This encodes CASSPPWAGEADTQYF.

The chain employs TRBV20-1 and TRBJ2-4; weak D call: TRBD2 (5 bases). The assigned J gene may be wrong: the sequence end matches TRBJ2-7 better. The CDR3 runs 14 residues. CDR1 and CDR2 (germline): DFQATT, SNEGSKA (reference sequence). The CDR3 here is CSAGPGVLVGEQYF. The CDR3 bases are TGCAGTGCTGGCCCCGGGGTTTTAGTGGGCGAGCAGTACTTC.

The chain combines TRBV20-1 with TRBJ2-6; tentative D call: TRBD2 (7 bases). The CDR3 spans 12 residues. CDR1 is DFQATT and CDR2 is SNEGSKA in the germline V gene (reference sequence). Here the CDR3 DNA reads TGCGGGGGGGCTACTGGGGCCAACGTCCTGACTTTC. Translating gives CGGATGANVLTF.

The chain is built from TRBV12-3 or TRBV12-4 and TRBJ2-7, with 9 bases lining up with TRBD1. V shed 8 bases, J shed 5 bases, and the junction held 10 bases outside the gene matches. The CDR3 contains 14 residues. Here the CDR3 DNA reads TGTGCCAGCCTCACCCGGGACAGGGTCAACGAGCAGTACTTC. This codes for CASLTRDRVNEQYF.

The rearrangement joins TRBV27 to TRBJ2-3, with TRBD2 matching 8 bases. Germline V gene sequence: CDR1 MNHEY, CDR2 SMNVEV (reference sequence). V dropped 7 bases and J dropped 4; count of bases not matched to a gene: 16. The CDR3 totals 17 residues. The DNA of the CDR3 is TGTGCCAGCACCCCGACCGGGGGGGTGTATGTAGCAGATACGCAGTATTTT. It is translated as CASTPTGGVYVADTQYF.

J is TRBJ2-1 and V is TRBV2, with D perhaps TRBD1 (6 bases). Germline V gene data show CDR1 as SNHLY and CDR2 as FYNNEI. V was clipped by 3 bases and J by 5 bases, with 11 bases between them. The length of the CDR3 is 14 residues. CDR3 coding DNA: TGTGCCAGCAGTGACAAAACAGGGAACAATGAGCAGTTCTTC. Translating it yields CASSDKTGNNEQFF.

This chain joins TRBV11-2 and TRBJ1-2; D is undetermined. This CDR3 contains 14 residues. In germline, CDR1 is SGHAT, CDR2 FQNNGV. Trimming removed 3 bases from V and 5 bases from J, with 13 bases in between. For the CDR3, the DNA is TGTGCCAGCAGCTTGAGCGGCAGCGCTTATGGCTACACCTTC. Its translation: CASSLSGSAYGYTF. Full variable domain (missing parts from reference TRBV11-2 and TRBJ1-2): EAGVAQSPRYKIIEKRQSVAFWCNPISGHATLYWYQQILGQGPKLLIQFQNNGVVDDSQLPKDRFSAERLKGVDSTLKIQPAKLEDSAVYLCASSLSGSAYGYTFGSGTRLTVV.

V gene TRBV12-3 or TRBV12-4 combines with J gene TRBJ1-2; D is unclear. CDR3 length: 15 amino acids. Trimming removed 5 bases at V and 0 bases at J, with 13 bases between. The CDR3 DNA reads as TGTGCCAGCAGTGGACGGACGGCAGCTAACTATGGCTACACCTTC. Its translation is CASSGRTAANYGYTF.

This rearrangement joins TRBV10-3 to TRBJ2-3, with D perhaps matching TRBD2 (6 bases). The CDR3 runs to 13 residues. Germline V gene data show CDR1 as ENHRY and CDR2 as SYGVKD. V was clipped by 9 bases and J by 0 bases, with 10 bases between them. The CDR3: CAMRAGSTDTQYF. CDR3 DNA sequence: TGTGCCATGAGGGCGGGAAGCACAGATACGCAGTATTTT.

This clonotype was detected only a few times. The chain employs TRBV2 and TRBJ2-2, with TRBD2 matching over 8 bases. Per germline, CDR1 SNHLY and CDR2 FYNNEI. With 5 bases clipped from V and 4 bases from J, the junction kept 6 bases outside the gene matches. The CDR3 has 15 amino acids. The CDR3 DNA sequence: TGTGCCAGCAGTAACGGGGGGGCCGGCACCGGGGAGCTGTTTTTT. It yields the protein CASSNGGAGTGELFF.

The gene calls are TRBV2 and TRBJ2-7; D is possibly TRBD2 (6 bases). From germline, CDR1 is SNHLY and CDR2 FYNNEI. The ends were cut back, 6 bases at V and 7 bases at J, with 19 bases in the middle. This CDR3 region has 14 residues. The CDR3 reads CASSDRGSYNEQYF. CDR3 sequence (DNA): TGTGCCAGCAGCGATCGGGGGTCCTACAATGAGCAGTACTTC.

The rearrangement uses TRBV11-2 and TRBJ2-7; 7 bases line up with TRBD1. The junction had 8 bases not matched to a gene; V was cut back by 5 bases and J by 4 bases. Germline V CDR1 and CDR2: SGHAT, FQNNGV. The CDR3 covers 14 residues. Here the CDR3 reads CASSLERGQYEQYF. CDR3 in DNA: TGTGCCAGCAGCCTTGAAAGGGGGCAATACGAGCAGTACTTC.

This chain links TRBV5-6 with TRBJ2-5; D is ambiguous. V was trimmed by 7 bases and J by 1 base, leaving 11 bases between them. Germline loops: CDR1 SGHDT, CDR2 YYEEEE. The CDR3 totals 13 residues. The CDR3 coding sequence is TGTGCCAGCGGAACACTGGCCCAAGAGACCCAGTACTTC. This gives the protein CASGTLAQETQYF.

This chain connects TRBV7-9 to TRBJ2-7; D remains ambiguous. Trimming shortened V by 5 bases and J by 5 bases, and 16 bases separated the two germline ends. Germline CDR1 reads SEHNR; CDR2 reads FQNEAQ (reference sequence). The CDR3 has 14 amino acids. CDR3 nucleotides: TGTGCCAGCAGCCCTCGAGACGGTGCCCACGAGCAGTACTTC. It encodes CASSPRDGAHEQYF.

To note about this clonotype: Compared with germline, one end of the junction differs, possibly owing to a read error. The CDR3 coding sequence is TGTGCCAGCCGTGATGGGAGTCTACGGTATGGCTACACCTTC. This sequence encodes CASRDGSLRYGYTF. V usage is TRBV2 and J usage is TRBJ1-2; no definite D call. CDR3 length: 14 amino acids. Germline values: CDR1 SNHLY, CDR2 FYNNEI.

This clonotype appeared a few times. The rearrangement joins TRBV4-1 to TRBJ2-7; D may be TRBD2 (6 bases). This CDR3 contains 16 residues. Germline V gene data show CDR1 as MGHRA and CDR2 as YSYEKL. V was clipped by 4 bases and J by 5 bases, with 21 bases between them. Written as DNA, the CDR3 is TGCGCCAGCAGCCGAAGGGGCCCCAACGGGGGAGACGAGCAGTACTTC. Translated, it gives CASSRRGPNGGDEQYF.

The genes are TRBV6-5 and TRBJ2-3; tentatively, D is TRBD1 (5 bases). The CDR3 consists of 15 residues. Trimming removed 5 bases at V and 4 bases at J, with 16 bases between. Germline V gives CDR1 MNHEY, CDR2 SVGAGI. CDR3 DNA sequence: TGTGCCAGCAGTCCCAGGGCTCAAGGGGCAGATACGCAGTATTTT. This translates into CASSPRAQGADTQYF.

In its sample, this clonotype was seen a few times. The chain employs TRBV12-3 or TRBV12-4 and TRBJ2-7, with TRBD1 matching over 10 bases. The CDR3 totals 15 residues. V dropped 2 bases and J dropped 2; count of bases not matched to a gene: 3. CDR3 sequence: CASSLPGQGTYEQYF. The CDR3 bases are TGTGCCAGCAGTTTACCGGGACAGGGGACCTACGAGCAGTACTTC.

The genes are TRBV12-3 or TRBV12-4 and TRBJ1-5; weak D call: TRBD1 (6 bases). The CDR3 is made up of 14 amino acids. V lost 6 bases and J 4 bases, leaving 13 bases between the germline ends. The CDR3 is CASSETGKNQPQHF. CDR3 nucleotides: TGTGCCAGCAGCGAAACAGGGAAAAATCAGCCCCAGCATTTT.

V is TRBV20-1 and J is TRBJ1-5; the D gene is possibly TRBD1 (5 bases). CDR1 DFQATT and CDR2 SNEGSKA come from the germline V gene (reference sequence). The CDR3 sequence is 12 residues long. The ends were cut back, 7 bases at V and 0 bases at J, with 7 bases in the middle. The CDR3 sequence is CSGQTSNQPQHF. Written as DNA, the CDR3 is TGCAGTGGACAGACTAGCAATCAGCCCCAGCATTTT.

The sample holds a few counts of this clonotype. The rearrangement joins TRBV7-2 to TRBJ1-4, with 7 positions matching TRBD1. Germline V gene data show CDR1 as SGHTA and CDR2 as FQGNSA. CDR3 length: 17 amino acids. The trim removed 1 base at V and 5 bases at J, leaving 10 bases unmatched. CDR3 sequence: CASSLGFRQGRNEKLFF. As DNA, the CDR3 is TGTGCCAGCAGCTTAGGGTTTCGACAGGGTCGGAATGAAAAACTGTTTTTT.

This clonotype was recorded a few times. This chain connects TRBV12-5 to TRBJ2-3; D gene uncertain. Germline assignment: CDR1 LGHNT and CDR2 FRNRAP. V was clipped by 1 base and J by 4 bases, with 6 bases between them. The length of the CDR3 is 13 residues. The CDR3 DNA reads as TGTGCTAGTGGTTTGGACCGGGCAGATACGCAGTATTTT. Translation gives CASGLDRADTQYF.

The sample holds a few counts of this clonotype. The V and J genes are TRBV5-1 and TRBJ2-2; TRBD1 matches 7 bases. V shed 0 bases, J shed 2 bases, and the junction held 10 bases outside the gene matches. Germline loops: CDR1 SGHRS, CDR2 YFSETQ. This CDR3 is built from 18 residues. The CDR3, as DNA: TGCGCCAGCAGCTTGGCCCCACGGACAGGTCTAAACACCGGGGAGCTGTTTTTT. It encodes CASSLAPRTGLNTGELFF.

CDR3 region: CASSRQGLLNYGYTF. The CDR3 DNA reads TGTGCCAGCAGCCGGCAGGGGCTGCTTAACTATGGCTACACCTTC. The J gene is TRBJ1-2, the V gene TRBV11-2; possible D gene TRBD1, 6 bases. The CDR3 length is 15 residues. Germline-derived CDR1 and CDR2 are SGHAT and FQNNGV. V was clipped by 5 bases and J by 1 base, with 14 bases between them.